The next 19 T cell receptor beta chains were all read from a single sample in a study of cytomegalovirus exposure and HLA in healthy donors (dated by TCRdb to the late 2010s). The library was prepared using the immunoSEQ multiplex PCR assay. A mixture of 60 forward primers for TCR Vbeta segments and 13 reverse primers for TCR Jbeta segments was used in the multiplex PCR. The table was pulled from immuneACCESS by TCRdb, which kept in-frame rearrangements only. Such tables lose some clones; where checked, under half of the loss comes from unresolved V genes, and the rest has no known cause. This sample is represented by fewer than 90,000 clones; 76% of them were singletons. Of the sample, 1.3% to 1.5% is held by the ten largest clones. The sample taken for sequencing was PBMCs. Every receptor here comes from a male donor in good health and CMV-seronegative.

The rearrangement uses TRBV5-8 and TRBJ1-4; 7 positions match TRBD1. J gave up 3 bases and V 0 bases, and 8 bases lay outside the gene matches. The CDR3 loop spans 17 amino acids. Germline V gene sequence: CDR1 SGHTS, CDR2 YDEGEE. The CDR3 reads CASSLGVAGTANEKLFF. The DNA of the CDR3 is TGTGCCAGCAGCTTGGGCGTGGCCGGGACAGCTAATGAAAAACTGTTTTTT.

The chain uses TRBV10-3 and TRBJ1-5; 8 bases match TRBD1. Looked up from germline, CDR1 is ENHRY and CDR2 is SYGVKD. CDR3 length: 14 residues. V was pared by 4 bases and J by 2 bases, with 1 base of the junction left unmatched. The CDR3 region has the DNA TGTGCCATCAGTGTGACAGGGGGCAATCAGCCCCAGCATTTT. Translating it yields CAISVTGGNQPQHF.

A word on this clone: The junction and the germline gene differ at one end; a read error may be behind it. The chain carries TRBV14 and TRBJ2-5, with TRBD2 identical over 13 bases. The germline V gene has CDR1 SGHDN and CDR2 FVKESK. The CDR3 covers 14 residues. This chain's CDR3 is CASSPGLAGEAQYF. In DNA form, the CDR3 reads TGTGCCAGCAGCCCCGGACTAGCGGGAGAGGCCCAGTACTTC.

The gene calls are TRBV7-8 and TRBJ1-4; D ambiguous. The CDR3 is made up of 14 amino acids. Trimming removed 0 bases at V and 8 bases at J, with 10 bases between. Germline V gene lookup returns CDR1 SGHVS and CDR2 FQNEAQ. The CDR3 region is CASSLAGSWEKLFF. The CDR3 DNA reads TGTGCCAGCAGCTTAGCTGGCAGTTGGGAAAAACTGTTTTTT.

The V and J genes are TRBV28 and TRBJ2-5; D uncertain. The CDR3 runs 16 residues. V was clipped by 4 bases and J by 4 bases, with 19 bases between them. The V gene's germline CDR1 is MDHEN and CDR2 SYDVKM. For the CDR3, the DNA is TGTGCCAGCAGTTCGGTAATAGCCCCTCTTAGAGAGACCCAGTACTTC. Amino acid sequence: CASSSVIAPLRETQYF.

The rearrangement links TRBV10-2 to TRBJ2-3; a possible D gene is TRBD1 (6 bases). The germline V gene encodes CDR1 WSHSY and CDR2 SAAADI. Trimming stripped 7 bases from V and 6 bases from J, with 11 bases between. This CDR3 has 12 amino acids. Here the CDR3 reads CASTRTVDTQYF. The CDR3 coding sequence is TGCGCCAGCACTAGGACAGTGGATACGCAGTATTTT.

J is TRBJ1-5 and V is TRBV6-1, with a possible D match to TRBD1 (6 bases). CDR3 length: 13 residues. CDR1 is MNHNS and CDR2 is SASEGT in the germline V gene. Trimming took off 2 bases at V and 6 bases at J, with 8 bases between the two ends. CDR3 bases: TGTGCCAGCAGTGAATCAGGGGTTCAGCCCCAGCATTTT. Amino acids: CASSESGVQPQHF.

CDR3 sequence reads: CASSSMDRAYEQYF. CDR3 sequence (DNA): TGTGCCAGCAGCTCAATGGACAGGGCCTACGAGCAGTACTTC. The rearrangement uses TRBV7-9 and TRBJ2-5; TRBD1 agrees at 8 bases. The DNA end is a closer match to TRBJ2-7, so the J assignment may be wrong. This CDR3 contains 14 residues. Germline V gives CDR1 SEHNR, CDR2 FQNEAQ (reference sequence).

The count of this clone is one. The gene calls are TRBV28 and TRBJ2-7; 9 nucleotides line up with TRBD1. V trimming: 6 bases; J trimming: 4 bases; junction bases outside the gene matches: 10. Germline V lookup: CDR1 MDHEN, CDR2 SYDVKM. The CDR3 runs to 15 residues. The CDR3 DNA is TGTGCCAGCAGGACTACAGGGGGCGCTGGGTACGAGCAGTACTTC. The encoded protein is CASRTTGGAGYEQYF.

The rearrangement joins TRBV4-3 to TRBJ2-1, with 10 bases lining up with TRBD2. This CDR3 spans 16 amino acids. The V gene end was trimmed by 5 bases and the J gene end by 3 bases; junction bases not matched to a gene: 7. Per germline, CDR1 LGHNA and CDR2 YSLEER. Written as DNA, the CDR3 is TGCGCCAGCAGCAAACAGCTAGCGGGGGTCTACAATGAGCAGTTCTTC. It specifies CASSKQLAGVYNEQFF.

As concerns this clone: The sample carries other DNA sequences with the same CDR3. The chain carries TRBV4-3 and TRBJ1-3; no clear D. The CDR3 extends over 16 amino acids. Germline V gene sequence: CDR1 LGHNA, CDR2 YSLEER. V was pared by 1 base and J by 0 bases, with 10 bases between. The CDR3 region is CASSQGFRDSGNTIYF. The CDR3 region has the DNA TGCGCCAGCAGCCAAGGATTCCGGGACTCTGGAAACACCATATATTTT.

V and J are TRBV6-1 and TRBJ2-3; TRBD1 matches at 10 bases. V gave up 5 bases and J gave up 6 bases; unmatched junction bases: 8. Germline assignment: CDR1 MNHNS and CDR2 SASEGT. This CDR3 is built from 15 residues. The CDR3 DNA reads as TGTGCCAGCAGTCCCAGACAGGGGGCAGGTGATACGCAGTATTTT. Protein sequence: CASSPRQGAGDTQYF.

This clone showed up just a few times. The chain uses TRBV30 and TRBJ1-1, with D tentatively TRBD1 (5 bases). Germline V gene data show CDR1 as GTSNPN and CDR2 as SVGIG (reference sequence). CDR3 length: 13 residues. Trimming took off 3 bases at V and 11 bases at J, with 19 bases between the two ends. CDR3 DNA: TGTGCCTGGAGGAGACAGATAACCTCAGGGGCTTTCTTT. It encodes CAWRRQITSGAFF.

The V gene is TRBV27, the J gene TRBJ2-5; 7 bases line up with TRBD1. The CDR3 has 13 residues. The junction had 9 bases not matched to a gene; V was cut back by 9 bases and J by 5 bases. Germline V gene data show CDR1 as MNHEY and CDR2 as SMNVEV (reference sequence). The CDR3 coding sequence is TGTGCCAGTCAAAGGGGGCTGTGGGAGACCCAGTACTTC. Its protein is CASQRGLWETQYF.

This sequence joins TRBV5-1 and TRBJ2-1; TRBD2 matches at 11 bases. The CDR3 is 16 amino acids. With V trimmed by 4 bases and J by 4 bases, 7 bases remained unmatched. Germline assignment: CDR1 SGHRS and CDR2 YFSETQ. The CDR3 is CASSQSGTSGYNEQFF. Written as DNA, the CDR3 is TGCGCCAGCAGCCAAAGCGGGACTAGCGGTTACAATGAGCAGTTCTTC.

This clone was seen a handful of times. The rearrangement joins TRBV6-5 to TRBJ2-1, with D possibly matching TRBD1 (6 bases). Germline CDR1 MNHEY, CDR2 SVGAGI. V lost 6 bases to trimming and J lost 0 bases, with 12 bases between them. The CDR3 totals 15 residues. Written as DNA, the CDR3 is TGTGCCAGCAGCCCCACAGGGTTCTCCTACAATGAGCAGTTCTTC. It yields the protein CASSPTGFSYNEQFF.

The chain is built from TRBV25-1 and TRBJ1-6, with D unclear. Germline V gives CDR1 MGHDK, CDR2 SYGVNS. V gave up 3 bases and J gave up 9 bases, with 12 bases separating them. CDR3 length: 14 amino acids. The CDR3 region is CASSESSSGSPLHF. In nucleotides, the CDR3 is TGTGCCAGCAGTGAGAGCAGCTCAGGTTCACCCCTCCACTTT.

The V and J genes are TRBV2 and TRBJ2-4, with D possibly matching TRBD1 (6 bases). This CDR3 has 15 residues. The V end was cut by 5 bases, the J end by 4 bases, with 15 bases between. CDR1 and CDR2 (germline): SNHLY, FYNNEI. This CDR3 reads CASSQQGMGKNIQYF. For the CDR3, the DNA is TGTGCCAGCAGTCAACAGGGCATGGGGAAAAACATTCAGTACTTC.

J is TRBJ1-1 and V is TRBV11-3; D is unclear. This CDR3 has 16 amino acids. Per the germline V gene, CDR1 is SGHNT and CDR2 is YENEEA. Trimming pared 3 bases from V and 0 bases from J, leaving 14 bases between. Here the CDR3 DNA reads TGTGCCAGCAGCTTTTTGGAGGGTCCCATGAACACTGAAGCTTTCTTT. It translates to CASSFLEGPMNTEAFF.